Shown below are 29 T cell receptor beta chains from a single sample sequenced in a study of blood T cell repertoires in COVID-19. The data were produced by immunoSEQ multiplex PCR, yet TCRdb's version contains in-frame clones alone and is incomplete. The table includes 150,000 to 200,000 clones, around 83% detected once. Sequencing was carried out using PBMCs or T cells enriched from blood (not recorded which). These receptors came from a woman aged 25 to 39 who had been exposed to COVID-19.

CDR3: CASSLLAGLTGELFF. The DNA of the CDR3 is TGTGCCAGCAGCTTACTAGCGGGGCTCACCGGGGAGCTGTTTTTT. The chain is built from TRBV7-9 and TRBJ2-2, with 9 bases matching TRBD2. V was pared by 2 bases and J by 4 bases, with 2 bases of the junction left unmatched. The CDR3 extends over 15 amino acids. Germline V gene lookup returns CDR1 SEHNR and CDR2 FQNEAQ (reference sequence).

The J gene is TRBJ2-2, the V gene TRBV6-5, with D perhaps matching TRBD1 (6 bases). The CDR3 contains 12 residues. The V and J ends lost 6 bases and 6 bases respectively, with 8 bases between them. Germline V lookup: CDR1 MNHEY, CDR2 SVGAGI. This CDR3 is CASRDSPGELFF. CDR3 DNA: TGTGCCAGCAGGGACAGTCCCGGGGAGCTGTTTTTT.

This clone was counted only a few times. CDR3 nucleotides: TGCAGCGTACGGGACAGGGGTTCCCAGAACACCATATATTTT. Translated: CSVRDRGSQNTIYF. The chain couples TRBV29-1 to TRBJ1-3; TRBD1 matches at 10 bases. CDR1 and CDR2 from the germline V gene are SQVTM and ANQGSEA. The length of the CDR3 is 14 residues. Trimming cost V 6 bases and J 7 bases; bases outside gene matches: 9.

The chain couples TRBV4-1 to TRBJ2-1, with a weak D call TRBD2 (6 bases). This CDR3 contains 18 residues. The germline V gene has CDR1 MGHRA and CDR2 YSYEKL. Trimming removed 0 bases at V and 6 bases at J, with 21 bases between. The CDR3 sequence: CASSQDTAGIKGGNEQFF. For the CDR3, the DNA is TGCGCCAGCAGCCAAGATACCGCGGGGATAAAAGGTGGCAATGAGCAGTTCTTC.

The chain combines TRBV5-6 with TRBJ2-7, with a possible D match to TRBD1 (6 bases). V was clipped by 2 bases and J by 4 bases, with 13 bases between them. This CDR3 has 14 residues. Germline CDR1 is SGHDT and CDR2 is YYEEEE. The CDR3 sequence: CASSLTQGWYEQYF. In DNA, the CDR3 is TGTGCCAGCAGCTTAACACAGGGATGGTACGAGCAGTACTTC.

DNA for the CDR3: TGTGCCAGTAGTTTGGACAGCGCTAATTCACCCCTCCACTTT. Translated, it gives CASSLDSANSPLHF. The chain combines TRBV19 with TRBJ1-6; a weak D match, TRBD1 (6 bases). Trimming stripped 5 bases from V and 6 bases from J, with 11 bases between. The germline gives CDR1 LNHDA, CDR2 SQIVND (reference sequence). The CDR3 totals 14 residues.

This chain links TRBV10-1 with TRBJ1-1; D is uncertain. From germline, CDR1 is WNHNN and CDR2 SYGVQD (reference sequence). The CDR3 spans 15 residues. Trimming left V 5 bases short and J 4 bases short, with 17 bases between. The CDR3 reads CASSPQRGFVTEAFF. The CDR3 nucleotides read TGCGCCAGCAGTCCCCAACGGGGATTCGTCACTGAAGCTTTCTTT.

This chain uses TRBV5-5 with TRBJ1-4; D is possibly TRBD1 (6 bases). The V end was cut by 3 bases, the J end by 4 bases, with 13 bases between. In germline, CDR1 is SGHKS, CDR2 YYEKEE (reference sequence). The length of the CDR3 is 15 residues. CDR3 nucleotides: TGTGCCAGCAGCTCCCGGGGGGGGCTTAATGAAAAACTGTTTTTT. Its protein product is CASSSRGGLNEKLFF.

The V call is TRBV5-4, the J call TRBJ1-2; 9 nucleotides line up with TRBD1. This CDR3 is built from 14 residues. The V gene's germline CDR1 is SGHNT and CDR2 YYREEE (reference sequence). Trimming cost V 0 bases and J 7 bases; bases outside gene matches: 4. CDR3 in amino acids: CASSLDTGGSGYTF. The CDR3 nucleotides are TGTGCCAGCAGCTTGGATACAGGGGGCTCTGGCTACACCTTC. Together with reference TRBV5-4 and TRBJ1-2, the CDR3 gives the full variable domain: ETGVTQSPTHLIKTRGQQVTLRCSSQSGHNTVSWYQQALGQGPQFIFQYYREEENGRGNFPPRFSGLQFPNYSSELNVNALELDDSALYLCASSLDTGGSGYTFGSGTRLTVV.

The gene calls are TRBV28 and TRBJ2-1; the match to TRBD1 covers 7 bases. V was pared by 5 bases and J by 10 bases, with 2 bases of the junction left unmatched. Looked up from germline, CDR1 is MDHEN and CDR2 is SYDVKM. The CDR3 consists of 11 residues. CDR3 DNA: TGTGCCAGCAGTCCGGGACAGGAGCAGTTCTTC. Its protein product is CASSPGQEQFF.

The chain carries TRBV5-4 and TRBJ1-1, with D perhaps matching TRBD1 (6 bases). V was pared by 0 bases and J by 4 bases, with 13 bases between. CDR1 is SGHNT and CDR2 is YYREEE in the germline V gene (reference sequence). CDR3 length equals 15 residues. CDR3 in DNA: TGTGCCAGCAGCTTGGATTCAGGGGCTGGCACTGAAGCTTTCTTT. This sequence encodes CASSLDSGAGTEAFF.

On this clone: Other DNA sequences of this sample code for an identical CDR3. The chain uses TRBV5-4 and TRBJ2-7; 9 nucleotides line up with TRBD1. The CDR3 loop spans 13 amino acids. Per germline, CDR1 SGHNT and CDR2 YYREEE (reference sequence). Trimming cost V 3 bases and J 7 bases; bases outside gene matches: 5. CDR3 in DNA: TGTGCCAGCAGCTCCGGGACAGGGAGTGAGCAGTACTTC. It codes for CASSSGTGSEQYF.

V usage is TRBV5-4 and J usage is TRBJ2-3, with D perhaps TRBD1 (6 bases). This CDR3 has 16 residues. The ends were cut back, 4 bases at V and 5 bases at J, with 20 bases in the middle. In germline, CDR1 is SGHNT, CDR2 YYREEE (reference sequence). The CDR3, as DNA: TGTGCCAGCAGCCCAGGGGTGGCTTTGGTGGGAGATACGCAGTATTTT. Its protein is CASSPGVALVGDTQYF.

The CDR3 region has the DNA TGTGCCAGCAGCTCAGACAGCACTGAAGCTTTCTTT. Translation gives CASSSDSTEAFF. The chain joins TRBV7-9 to TRBJ1-1; possible D gene TRBD1, 5 bases. The CDR3 loop spans 12 amino acids. Trimming removed 4 bases at V and 4 bases at J, with 7 bases between. CDR1 is SEHNR and CDR2 is FQNEAQ in the germline V gene (reference sequence).

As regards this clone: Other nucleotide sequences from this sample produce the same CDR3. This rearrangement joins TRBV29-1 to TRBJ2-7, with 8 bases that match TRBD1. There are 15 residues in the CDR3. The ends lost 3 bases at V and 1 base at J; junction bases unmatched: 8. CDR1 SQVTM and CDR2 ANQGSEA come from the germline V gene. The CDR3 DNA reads TGCAGCGTTGAGGGAACAGGGGGGAAATCCTACGAGCAGTACTTC. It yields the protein CSVEGTGGKSYEQYF.

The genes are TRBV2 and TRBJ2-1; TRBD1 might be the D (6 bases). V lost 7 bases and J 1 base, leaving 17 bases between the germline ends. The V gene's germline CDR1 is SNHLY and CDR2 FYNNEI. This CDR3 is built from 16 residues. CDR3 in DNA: TGTGCCAGCAATTACGCCCGGGACACATCCTACAATGAGCAGTTCTTC. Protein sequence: CASNYARDTSYNEQFF.

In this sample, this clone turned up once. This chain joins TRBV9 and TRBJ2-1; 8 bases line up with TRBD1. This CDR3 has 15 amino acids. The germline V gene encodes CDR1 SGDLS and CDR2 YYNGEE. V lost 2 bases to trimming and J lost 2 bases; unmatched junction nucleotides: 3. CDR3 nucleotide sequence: TGTGCCAGCAGCGTGCGACAGGGGACCTACAATGAGCAGTTCTTC. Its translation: CASSVRQGTYNEQFF.

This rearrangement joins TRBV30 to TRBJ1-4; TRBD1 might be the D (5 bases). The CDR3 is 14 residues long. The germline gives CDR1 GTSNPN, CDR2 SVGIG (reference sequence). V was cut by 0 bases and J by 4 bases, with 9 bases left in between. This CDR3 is CAWSVQAVNEKLFF. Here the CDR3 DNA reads TGTGCCTGGAGTGTACAGGCCGTTAATGAAAAACTGTTTTTT.

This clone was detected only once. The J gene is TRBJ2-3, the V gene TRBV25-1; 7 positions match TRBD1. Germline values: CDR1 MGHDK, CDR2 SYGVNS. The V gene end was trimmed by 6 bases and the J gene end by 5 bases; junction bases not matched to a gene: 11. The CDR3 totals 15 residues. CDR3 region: CASSVTGAEEDTQYF. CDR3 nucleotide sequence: TGTGCCAGCAGCGTTACAGGGGCGGAGGAAGATACGCAGTATTTT.

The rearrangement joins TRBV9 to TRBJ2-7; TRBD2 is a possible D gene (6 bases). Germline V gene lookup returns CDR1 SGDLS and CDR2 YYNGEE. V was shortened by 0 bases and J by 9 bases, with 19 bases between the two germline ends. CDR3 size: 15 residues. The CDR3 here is CASSVATAGMVGQYF. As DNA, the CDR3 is TGTGCCAGCAGCGTAGCTACTGCGGGGATGGTGGGGCAGTACTTC. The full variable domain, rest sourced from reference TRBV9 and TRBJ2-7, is DSGVTQTPKHLITATGQRVTLRCSPRSGDLSVYWYQQSLDQGLQFLIQYYNGEERAKGNILERFSAQQFPDLHSELNLSSLELGDSALYFCASSVATAGMVGQYFGPGTRLTVT.

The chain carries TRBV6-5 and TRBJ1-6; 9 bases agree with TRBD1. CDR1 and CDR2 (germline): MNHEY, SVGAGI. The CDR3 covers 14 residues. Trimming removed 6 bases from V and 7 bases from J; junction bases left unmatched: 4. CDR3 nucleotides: TGTGCCAGCAGGAGGGGACAGGGCAATTCACCCCTCCACTTT. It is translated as CASRRGQGNSPLHF.

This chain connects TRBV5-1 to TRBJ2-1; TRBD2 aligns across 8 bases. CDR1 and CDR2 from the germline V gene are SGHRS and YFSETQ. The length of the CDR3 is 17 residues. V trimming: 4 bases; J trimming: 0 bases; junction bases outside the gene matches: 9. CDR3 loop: CASSARIAGGSYNEQFF. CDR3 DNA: TGCGCCAGCAGCGCCCGAATCGCGGGAGGCTCCTACAATGAGCAGTTCTTC.

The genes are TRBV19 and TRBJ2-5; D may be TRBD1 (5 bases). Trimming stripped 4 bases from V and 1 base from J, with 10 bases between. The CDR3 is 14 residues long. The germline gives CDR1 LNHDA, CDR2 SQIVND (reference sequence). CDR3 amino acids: CASSTTASQETQYF. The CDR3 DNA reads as TGTGCCAGTAGTACGACAGCCTCCCAAGAGACCCAGTACTTC. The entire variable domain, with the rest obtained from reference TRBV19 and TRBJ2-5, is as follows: DGGITQSPKYLFRKEGQNVTLSCEQNLNHDAMYWYRQDPGQGLRLIYYSQIVNDFQKGDIAEGYSVSREKKESFPLTVTSAQKNPTAFYLCASSTTASQETQYFGPGTRLLVL.

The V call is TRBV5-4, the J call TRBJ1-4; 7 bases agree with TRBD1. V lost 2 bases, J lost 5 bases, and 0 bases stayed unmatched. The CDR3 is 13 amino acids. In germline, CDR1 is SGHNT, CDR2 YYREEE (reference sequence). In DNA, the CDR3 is TGTGCCAGCAGCTTACAGGGGAATGAAAAACTGTTTTTT. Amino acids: CASSLQGNEKLFF.

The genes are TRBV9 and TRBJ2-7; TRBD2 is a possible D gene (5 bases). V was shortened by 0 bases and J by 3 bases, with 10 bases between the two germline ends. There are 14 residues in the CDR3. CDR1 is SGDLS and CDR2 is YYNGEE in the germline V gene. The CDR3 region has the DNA TGTGCCAGCAGCGTAGAAGGGAGCAACTACGAGCAGTACTTC. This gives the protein CASSVEGSNYEQYF.

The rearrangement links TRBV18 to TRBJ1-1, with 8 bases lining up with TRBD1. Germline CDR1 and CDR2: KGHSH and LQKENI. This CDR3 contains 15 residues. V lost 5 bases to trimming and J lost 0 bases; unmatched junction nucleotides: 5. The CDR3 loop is CASSSGQVMNTEAFF. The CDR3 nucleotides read TGTGCCAGCTCATCGGGACAGGTTATGAACACTGAAGCTTTCTTT.

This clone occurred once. The CDR3 DNA reads TGTGCCACCAGCAGACCGGACAAGGGGGCGCTGGGCACCGGGGAGCTGTTTTTT. Residues: CATSRPDKGALGTGELFF. The chain links TRBV15 to TRBJ2-2; TRBD1 agrees at 7 bases. J gave up 4 bases and V 2 bases, and 13 bases lay outside the gene matches. This CDR3 contains 18 residues. CDR1 LNHNV and CDR2 YYDKDF come from the germline V gene (reference sequence). Looking up the rest from reference TRBV15 and TRBJ2-2 gives the full variable domain: DAMVIQNPRYQVTQFGKPVTLSCSQTLNHNVMYWYQQKSSQAPKLLFHYYDKDFNNEADTPDNFQSRRPNTSFCFLDIRSPGLGDTAMYLCATSRPDKGALGTGELFFGEGSRLTVL.

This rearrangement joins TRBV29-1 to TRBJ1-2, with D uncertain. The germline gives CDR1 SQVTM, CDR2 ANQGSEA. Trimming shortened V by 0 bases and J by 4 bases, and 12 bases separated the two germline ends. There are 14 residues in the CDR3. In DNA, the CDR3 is TGCAGCGTTGAAGATCAGGACGGACTCTATGGCTACACCTTC. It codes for CSVEDQDGLYGYTF.

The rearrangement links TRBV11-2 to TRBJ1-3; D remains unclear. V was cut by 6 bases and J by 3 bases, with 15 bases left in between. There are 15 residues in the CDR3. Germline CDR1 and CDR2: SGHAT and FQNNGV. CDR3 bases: TGTGCCAGCAGACCAGCGGGTTTTCGTGGAAACACCATATATTTT. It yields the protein CASRPAGFRGNTIYF.